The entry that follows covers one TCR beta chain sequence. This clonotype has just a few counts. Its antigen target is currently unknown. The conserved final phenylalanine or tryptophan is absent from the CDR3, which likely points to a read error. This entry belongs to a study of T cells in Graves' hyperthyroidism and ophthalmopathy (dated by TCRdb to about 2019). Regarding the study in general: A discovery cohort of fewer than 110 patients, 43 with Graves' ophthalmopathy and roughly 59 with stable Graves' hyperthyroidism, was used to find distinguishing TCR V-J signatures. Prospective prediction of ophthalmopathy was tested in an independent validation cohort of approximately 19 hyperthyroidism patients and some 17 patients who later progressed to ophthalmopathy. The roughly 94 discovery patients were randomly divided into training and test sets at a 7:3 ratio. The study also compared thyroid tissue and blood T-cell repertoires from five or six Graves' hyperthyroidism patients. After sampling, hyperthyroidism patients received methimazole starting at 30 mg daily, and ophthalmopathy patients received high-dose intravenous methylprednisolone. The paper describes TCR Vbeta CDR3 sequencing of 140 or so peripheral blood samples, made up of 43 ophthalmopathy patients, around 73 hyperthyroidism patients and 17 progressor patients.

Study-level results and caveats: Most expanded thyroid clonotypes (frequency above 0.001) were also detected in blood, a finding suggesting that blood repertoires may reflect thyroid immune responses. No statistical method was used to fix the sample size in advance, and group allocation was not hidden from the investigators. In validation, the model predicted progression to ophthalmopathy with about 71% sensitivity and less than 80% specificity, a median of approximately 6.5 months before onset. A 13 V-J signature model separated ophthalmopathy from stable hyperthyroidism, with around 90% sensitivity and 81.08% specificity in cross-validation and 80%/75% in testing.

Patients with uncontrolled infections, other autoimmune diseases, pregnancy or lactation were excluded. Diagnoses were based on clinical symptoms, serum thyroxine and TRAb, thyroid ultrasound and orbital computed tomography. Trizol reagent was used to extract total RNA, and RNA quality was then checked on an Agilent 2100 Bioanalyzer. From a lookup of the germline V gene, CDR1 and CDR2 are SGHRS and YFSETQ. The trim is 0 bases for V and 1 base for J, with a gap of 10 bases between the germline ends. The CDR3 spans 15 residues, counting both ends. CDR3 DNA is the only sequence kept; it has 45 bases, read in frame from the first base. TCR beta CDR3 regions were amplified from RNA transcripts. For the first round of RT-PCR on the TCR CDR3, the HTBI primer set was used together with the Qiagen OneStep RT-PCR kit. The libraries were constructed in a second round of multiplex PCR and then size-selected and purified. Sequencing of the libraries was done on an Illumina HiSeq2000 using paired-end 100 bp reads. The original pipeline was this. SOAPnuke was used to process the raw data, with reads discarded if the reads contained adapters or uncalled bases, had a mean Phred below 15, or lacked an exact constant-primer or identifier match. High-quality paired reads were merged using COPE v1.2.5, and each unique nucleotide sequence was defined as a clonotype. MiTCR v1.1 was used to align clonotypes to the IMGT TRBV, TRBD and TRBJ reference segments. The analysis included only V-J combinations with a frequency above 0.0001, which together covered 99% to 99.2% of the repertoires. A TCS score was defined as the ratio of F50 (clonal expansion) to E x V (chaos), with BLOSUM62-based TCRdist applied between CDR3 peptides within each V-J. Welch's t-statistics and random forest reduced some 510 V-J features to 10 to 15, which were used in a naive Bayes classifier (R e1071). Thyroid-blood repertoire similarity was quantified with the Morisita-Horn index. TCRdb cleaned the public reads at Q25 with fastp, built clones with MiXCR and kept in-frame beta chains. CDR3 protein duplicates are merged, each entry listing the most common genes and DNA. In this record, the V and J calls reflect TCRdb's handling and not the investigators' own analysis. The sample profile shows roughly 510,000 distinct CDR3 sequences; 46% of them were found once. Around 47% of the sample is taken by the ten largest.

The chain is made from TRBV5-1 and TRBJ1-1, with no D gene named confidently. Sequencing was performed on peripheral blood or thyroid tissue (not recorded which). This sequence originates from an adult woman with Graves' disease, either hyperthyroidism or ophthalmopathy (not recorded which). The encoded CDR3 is CASSLGPPQNTEAFS. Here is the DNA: TGCGCCAGCAGCTTGGGCCCTCCTCAGAACACTGAAGCTTTCTCT.